This TCR beta chain was recovered during a study of cytomegalovirus exposure and HLA in healthy donors. Study-wide results and caveats: When a later analysis compared HLA-associated TCR beta chains with equally common others, the HLA-associated chains turned out to be more clonally expanded and to have lower generation probabilities. Presence/absence analyses supposed approximately even sequencing depth among donors.

Germline assignment: CDR1 MGHRA and CDR2 YSYEKL. This CDR3 is 16 amino acids long. The J segment lost 3 bases and the V segment lost 1 base, leaving 7 bases of the junction unmatched. This clone was detected only a few times. The antigen is not known. 60 Vbeta and 13 Jbeta primers were used in PCR. Clones were sequenced by immunoSEQ multiplex PCR, and TCRdb holds only the in-frame ones, with some missing. The repertoire consists of about 110,000 clones, with about four fifths occurring once and the leading ten covering around 5%. The receptor was derived from a young man in good health and CMV-seropositive. Sequenced material: PBMCs. The chain couples TRBV4-1 to TRBJ2-7; 9 bases are shared with TRBD2. As DNA, the CDR3 is TGCGCCAGCAGCCAAGGGCTAGCGGGGAGGTTCTACGAGCAGTACTTC. Its protein product is CASSQGLAGRFYEQYF.